Presented here are 17 T cell receptor beta chains from one specimen sequenced in a study of neurological immune-mediated disorders. TCRdb reanalysed the 5' RACE reads using MiXCR and keeps one entry per CDR3 protein. The sample has some 37,000 distinct CDR3 sequences; more than 4.5% are singletons. The sample was CD4+ T cells from blood. The receptors shown here come from a man aged 18 to 29 in good health.

Concerning this clonotype: With a much larger clone just one base away, this may be a read error. V gene TRBV7-6 combines with J gene TRBJ1-1; 7 bases align to TRBD1. Germline-derived CDR1 and CDR2 are SGHVS and FNYEAQ. J was trimmed by 4 bases and V by 7 bases; bases with no gene match: 9. This CDR3 contains 14 residues. The CDR3 loop reads CASNPQGVGTEAFF. The CDR3 nucleotides are TGTGCCAGCAACCCCCAGGGGGTGGGCACTGAAGCTTTCTTT.

This clonotype showed up many times. The chain joins TRBV27 to TRBJ2-7; D is perhaps TRBD2 (7 bases). The V gene's germline CDR1 is MNHEY and CDR2 SMNVEV (reference sequence). CDR3 length: 13 amino acids. Trimming left V 5 bases short and J 7 bases short, with 15 bases between. The CDR3 spells CASSLGGLGEQYF. DNA for the CDR3: TGTGCCAGCAGTCTGGGGGGGCTAGGAGAGCAGTACTTC.

This clonotype was seen many times. The chain links TRBV7-2 to TRBJ2-5, with D maybe TRBD1 (5 bases). The CDR3 extends over 17 amino acids. The V end was cut by 1 base, the J end by 2 bases, with 17 bases between. Germline V lookup: CDR1 SGHTA, CDR2 FQGNSA. The DNA for the CDR3 is TGTGCCAGCAGCTTAGGCTTCATGAGACAGATACAAGAGACCCAGTACTTC. Amino acid sequence: CASSLGFMRQIQETQYF.

This clonotype was counted at least ten times. The chain combines TRBV7-8 with TRBJ2-5, with D tentatively TRBD2 (5 bases). Germline CDR1 SGHVS, CDR2 FQNEAQ. The ends were cut back, 2 bases at V and 5 bases at J, with 18 bases in the middle. This CDR3 contains 16 residues. The chain's CDR3 is CASSLNPLGIGETQYF. The CDR3 DNA reads TGTGCCAGCAGCTTAAACCCGCTCGGGATAGGGGAGACCCAGTACTTC.

This clonotype appeared many times. The V and J genes are TRBV7-2 and TRBJ2-7, with D hard to call. The CDR3 extends over 14 amino acids. CDR1 SGHTA and CDR2 FQGNSA come from the germline V gene. V lost 6 bases and J lost 1, with 13 bases in between. The CDR3 region has the DNA TGTGCCAGCAGGGCAGGAACAGAATCCTACGAGCAGTACTTC. It translates to CASRAGTESYEQYF.

Ten or more counts support this clonotype. The J gene is TRBJ2-5, the V gene TRBV6-5; D is unresolved. This CDR3 contains 13 residues. Trimming left V 7 bases short and J 1 base short, with 10 bases between. Germline assignment: CDR1 MNHEY and CDR2 SVGAGI. The chain's CDR3 is CASNGQAQETQYF. CDR3 nucleotide sequence: TGTGCCAGCAACGGGCAGGCCCAAGAGACCCAGTACTTC.

This clonotype was detected ten times or more. The chain carries TRBV7-2 and TRBJ1-2; D unclear. The CDR3 spans 15 residues. The germline V and J ends were trimmed by 0 bases and 4 bases, with 12 bases remaining between them. Germline V gene sequence: CDR1 SGHTA, CDR2 FQGNSA. In DNA form, the CDR3 reads TGTGCCAGCAGCTTAGCCCTATCAGTGCGCTATGGCTACACCTTC. This gives the protein CASSLALSVRYGYTF.

The chain has TRBV2 and TRBJ1-1; no definite D call. The CDR3 loop spans 14 amino acids. Deletions cut 7 bases from V and 2 bases from J, with 14 bases between. Germline V gene data show CDR1 as SNHLY and CDR2 as FYNNEI. The chain's CDR3 is CASTETVGNTEAFF. The CDR3, as DNA: TGTGCCAGCACCGAGACCGTTGGCAACACTGAAGCTTTCTTT.

In its sample, this clonotype was seen many times. In DNA form, the CDR3 reads TGTGCCAGCAGCTTAGCGTCTAGCGGGTTGACCGGGGAGCTGTTTTTT. This sequence encodes CASSLASSGLTGELFF. V is TRBV7-2 and J is TRBJ2-2, with 8 bases lining up with TRBD2. The V gene end was trimmed by 0 bases and the J gene end by 5 bases; junction bases not matched to a gene: 5. Germline CDR1 and CDR2: SGHTA and FQGNSA. The length of the CDR3 is 16 residues.

The table lists this clonotype with many counts. V and J are TRBV11-1 and TRBJ2-3; D gene unclear. Germline-derived CDR1 and CDR2 are SGHAT and FQDESV (reference sequence). There are 14 residues in the CDR3. V lost 2 bases, J lost 2 bases, and 8 bases lay in between. CDR3 coding DNA: TGTGCCAGCAGCTTAAACGGGTTCACAGATACGCAGTATTTT. This sequence encodes CASSLNGFTDTQYF.

Ten or more counts support this clonotype. The rearrangement links TRBV11-2 to TRBJ2-2, with D perhaps TRBD1 or TRBD2 (6 bases each). Trimming cost V 5 bases and J 4 bases, with 17 bases left between them. The germline V gene encodes CDR1 SGHAT and CDR2 FQNNGV. The CDR3 is 16 amino acids. The CDR3 protein is CASSTERGVGTGELFF. In DNA, the CDR3 is TGTGCCAGCAGCACCGAAAGGGGGGTCGGCACCGGGGAGCTGTTTTTT.

The sample holds many counts of this clonotype. The chain couples TRBV7-6 to TRBJ1-3; no definite D call. The V end lost 5 bases, the J end lost 4 bases, and 12 bases lay between the germline ends. There are 14 residues in the CDR3. Germline values: CDR1 SGHVS, CDR2 FNYEAQ. The DNA for the CDR3 is TGTGCCAGCAGCCCCTGGGGAGGGGGAAACACCATATATTTT. The encoded protein is CASSPWGGGNTIYF.

This clonotype was found many times. V and J are TRBV7-3 and TRBJ2-1; D is possibly TRBD2 (5 bases). CDR3 length: 16 residues. Trimming left V 5 bases short and J 10 bases short, with 24 bases between. Looked up from germline, CDR1 is SGHTA and CDR2 is FQGTGA. This CDR3 is CASSPSTGSRIVEQFF. The DNA for the CDR3 is TGTGCCAGCAGCCCTAGTACGGGGTCGAGAATCGTAGAGCAGTTCTTC.

This clonotype was observed many times. The gene calls are TRBV7-2 and TRBJ1-1; the D is unclear. The length of the CDR3 is 16 residues. V was pared by 1 base and J by 4 bases, with 16 bases between. Germline lookup yields CDR1 SGHTA and CDR2 FQGNSA. This chain's CDR3 is CASSLVPVRTPTEAFF. The CDR3 DNA reads as TGTGCCAGCAGCTTAGTTCCGGTCAGGACCCCCACTGAAGCTTTCTTT.

This clonotype was recorded many times. CDR3 region: CASSFRGEEGYEQYF. The CDR3 DNA sequence: TGCGCCAGCAGCTTCCGGGGTGAAGAGGGGTACGAGCAGTACTTC. The V gene is TRBV5-1, the J gene TRBJ2-7; D tentatively fits TRBD1 or TRBD2 (5 bases each). The CDR3 loop spans 15 amino acids. Germline V lookup: CDR1 SGHRS, CDR2 YFSETQ. Trimming left V 2 bases short and J 4 bases short, with 16 bases between.

This clonotype was recorded at least ten times. The chain employs TRBV6-5 and TRBJ2-1, with 9 bases aligning to TRBD2. Germline V lookup: CDR1 MNHEY, CDR2 SVGAGI. V shed 0 bases and J 4 bases; nucleotides not matched to a gene: 4. The CDR3 is 16 amino acids. CDR3 DNA: TGTGCCAGCAGTTACTCGCGGGGGGGGCTTTACAATGAGCAGTTCTTC. The encoded protein is CASSYSRGGLYNEQFF.

This clonotype was detected many times. Relative to the germline gene, one junction end is altered; a read error may explain this. V and J are TRBV4-2 and TRBJ2-5, with 7 bases aligning to TRBD2. Per the germline V gene, CDR1 is LGHNA and CDR2 is YNFKEQ. CDR3 length: 16 amino acids. The CDR3 DNA follows: TGTGCCAGCAGCCAAGAGAACCTAGCGGCCCAAAAGACCCAGTACTTC. Encoded protein: CASSQENLAAQKTQYF.